This T cell receptor beta chain was sequenced in a study of PD-1 blockade in classical Hodgkin lymphoma. TCRdb keeps only in-frame clones here, not all; method: immunoSEQ multiplex PCR. This sample has some 15,000 clones, with roughly 80% found just once. Details on this clone: The antigen is not known.

Study-wide results and caveats: Patients excluded were those beginning nivolumab under 1 year after ASCT. CD4+ TCR diversity rose significantly by C4D1, and CD8+ TCR diversity did not. Patients with a complete response exhibited baseline diversity comparable to newly diagnosed patients.

Relapse was seen in all patients after autologous stem cell transplantation, and brentuximab vedotin exposure was variable. Best outcomes ranged across complete response, partial response and progressive disease. Looked up from germline, CDR1 is MNHNY and CDR2 is SVGAGI (reference sequence). The CDR3 has 15 amino acids. The V and J ends lost 2 bases and 3 bases, in that order; junction bases with no gene match: 3. V is TRBV6-6 and J is TRBJ1-5; TRBD1 matches 8 bases. Sequenced here: peripheral blood mononuclear cells (PBMCs), sampled at baseline. The receptor's source is a human donor with classical Hodgkin lymphoma. CDR3 sequence reads: CASSYADRANQPQHF. The CDR3 nucleotides are TGTGCCAGCAGTTACGCGGACAGGGCCAATCAGCCCCAGCATTTT.